These 7 T cell receptor beta chains were sequenced from one sample in a study of regulatory T cells in long-lasting Graves disease. Time point of the sample: newly diagnosed GD, antithyroid drugs for less than 3 months. With RNA extracted from PBMCs as input, the TCR library was made. Sequencing libraries for TCR beta were prepared with iRepertoire HTBI primers and Arm-PCR of CDR3 regions. Each CDR3 protein is one row after TCRdb ran MiXCR on the multiplex PCR reads. In the table there are about half a million distinct CDR3 sequences, 12% of which are singletons. This sample was also put to use in a study of T cells in Graves' hyperthyroidism and ophthalmopathy.

Specimen: peripheral blood mononuclear cells (PBMCs), collected at new diagnosis, from a patient treated with antithyroid drugs. The receptors were sampled from a woman in her 30s with Graves disease.

The J gene is TRBJ2-7, the V gene TRBV2; unclear D gene. The CDR3 contains 13 residues. The germline V gene has CDR1 SNHLY and CDR2 FYNNEI. V was shortened by 7 bases and J by 6 bases, with 16 bases between the two germline ends. CDR3 amino acids: CASTVLSRTEQYF. DNA of the CDR3: TGTGCCAGCACCGTATTGTCCCGGACCGAGCAGTACTTC.

The sample holds a few counts of this clonotype. The rearrangement uses TRBV24-1 and TRBJ2-1; D may match TRBD1 or TRBD2 (5 bases each). Trimming stripped 5 bases from V and 6 bases from J, with 10 bases between. This CDR3 is built from 13 residues. The germline gives CDR1 KGHDR, CDR2 SFDVKD. CDR3 sequence: CATSAGSANEQFF. In DNA, the CDR3 is TGTGCCACCAGTGCAGGGAGCGCCAATGAGCAGTTCTTC.

This clonotype showed up many times. The chain uses TRBV7-2 and TRBJ1-2; D is ambiguous. From germline, CDR1 is SGHTA and CDR2 FQGNSA. Deletions cut 5 bases from V and 4 bases from J, with 11 bases between. The CDR3 has 13 residues. The CDR3, as DNA: TGTGCCAGCAGCGAAGGGATTTTCTATGGCTACACCTTC. Translation: CASSEGIFYGYTF.

This clonotype was detected many times. This chain uses TRBV2 with TRBJ2-3; D remains unclear. V lost 1 base to trimming and J lost 4 bases, with 3 bases between them. The V gene's germline CDR1 is SNHLY and CDR2 FYNNEI. There are 12 residues in the CDR3. CDR3 nucleotides: TGTGCCAGCAGTGAAGTCCCAGATACGCAGTATTTT. Its translation is CASSEVPDTQYF.

This clonotype was counted at least ten times. The chain uses TRBV7-9 and TRBJ2-3, with a tentative D call TRBD2 (5 bases). The CDR3 runs to 15 residues. Germline CDR1 SEHNR, CDR2 FQNEAQ (reference sequence). V was trimmed by 3 bases and J by 6 bases, leaving 16 bases between them. CDR3 sequence reads: CASSFDGKSLDTQYF. As DNA, the CDR3 is TGTGCCAGCAGCTTTGACGGGAAAAGTTTGGATACGCAGTATTTT.

In its sample, this clonotype was seen a few times. The rearrangement uses TRBV9 and TRBJ2-7; 8 bases line up with TRBD2. The CDR3 runs to 17 residues. Germline trimming cut 6 bases from V and 7 bases from J; bases unmatched to any gene: 21. CDR1 and CDR2 (germline): SGDLS, YYNGEE. The CDR3 bases are TGTGCCAGCACCCATCCCTCCAGCGGGAGCCTGTCTACGGAGCAGTACTTC. Protein sequence: CASTHPSSGSLSTEQYF.

The rearrangement joins TRBV4-1 to TRBJ2-2; the D is unclear. Germline assignment: CDR1 MGHRA and CDR2 YSYEKL. The CDR3 sequence is 16 residues long. Trimming removed 3 bases from V and 2 bases from J, with 13 bases in between. CDR3 residues: CASSQPARGNTGELFF. The CDR3 nucleotides read TGCGCCAGCAGCCAGCCGGCCCGCGGAAACACCGGGGAGCTGTTTTTT.